This T cell receptor (beta chain) was documented in a study of post-analysis software for immune sequencing data. Study-level background: There were relapsing-remitting, secondary progressive and progressive-relapsing multiple sclerosis among the disease courses included. Findings and limits, study-wide: TRBV5-6, TRBV5-1 and TRBV20-1 were among four or five TRBV segments more frequent in patients than controls. Strong same-batch co-clustering of samples appeared with F measure clustering. In multiple sclerosis, normalized Chao1 diversity was significantly below that of controls.

This clonotype came up a few times. The antigen is undetermined. Germline V lookup: CDR1 MNHNS, CDR2 SASEGT. This CDR3 is 15 amino acids long. Trimming shortened V by 3 bases and J by 5 bases, and 16 bases separated the two germline ends. Incorporated into the TCR beta cDNA libraries were unique molecular identifiers, which served to reduce PCR and sequencing biases. The source material, about 0.9 to 11 million T cells, gave rise to 400,000 to 550,000 cDNA molecules. TCRdb passed the PCR reads through MiXCR, listing each CDR3 protein once. The profile covers about half a million distinct CDR3 sequences, with 30% to 40% appearing a single time and 4.5% to 7.5% taken by the ten largest.

The origin of this receptor is a girl aged 2 to 17 with multiple sclerosis. The sample comprised blood. This chain uses TRBV6-1 with TRBJ2-5; the D gene is possibly TRBD2 (5 bases). CDR3 loop: CASSEGAGWWETQYF. CDR3 coding DNA: TGTGCCAGCAGTGAGGGAGCCGGTTGGTGGGAGACCCAGTACTTC.